A selection of T cell receptor beta chains follows, all from one sample in a study of cytomegalovirus exposure and HLA in healthy donors. Here immunoSEQ multiplex PCR was the method, and the copy in TCRdb shows in-frame clones only, minus some. The sample yields about 160,000 clones, about 63% seen once. The sequenced material came from PBMCs. These receptors were taken from a woman between 40 and 55 years old in good health and CMV-seropositive. The conserved cysteine and the conserved F or W are not part of the CDR3 here. Fields, in order: D gene, V gene, CDR3 protein. A D gene is named only where the DNA matches it firmly.

D: TRBD2; V: TRBV7-2; CDR3: ASSKIRGGPEEQF
D: TRBD1; V: TRBV28; CDR3: ASSFGQGTEKLF
D: TRBD1; V: TRBV5-1; CDR3: ASSLRDRGEPQH
D: TRBD1; V: TRBV6-6; CDR3: ASSYDGTVGGYT
D: TRBD2; V: TRBV5-1; CDR3: ASSSDRDYLTDTQY
D: .; V: TRBV29-1; CDR3: SVGEISTDTQY
D: TRBD1; V: TRBV25-1; CDR3: ASSARQGTNEKLF
D: TRBD1; V: TRBV6-5; CDR3: ASSARTGEGQPQH
D: TRBD1; V: TRBV5-1; CDR3: ASSSDRAYT
D: TRBD1; V: TRBV11-1; CDR3: ASSFPGPGQDHNEQF
D: TRBD1; V: TRBV27; CDR3: ASRRGQGNQPQH
D: TRBD2; V: TRBV6-5; CDR3: ASSYSTLAGVDTQY
D: .; V: TRBV7-9; CDR3: ASSPLGDEKLF
D: .; V: TRBV19; CDR3: ASSADRAKGLGANVLT
D: TRBD1; V: TRBV7-9; CDR3: ASSLAGTGGVEAF
D: TRBD1; V: TRBV6-6; CDR3: ASSYSNRGYEQY
D: .; V: TRBV27; CDR3: ASSPPGLSEAF
D: TRBD2; V: TRBV29-1; CDR3: SVKGGGGAVNTGELF
D: .; V: TRBV27; CDR3: ASSLVSVSTEAF
D: .; V: TRBV7-2; CDR3: ASSINGGSYEQY
D: .; V: TRBV5-1; CDR3: ASSLERGQETQY
D: .; V: TRBV5-1; CDR3: ASSLGSPQETQY
D: .; V: TRBV27; CDR3: ATLEGLNYGYT
D: TRBD1; V: TRBV19; CDR3: ASSPQGSPLSGYT
D: .; V: TRBV4-2; CDR3: ASSQYGENTEAF
D: TRBD2; V: TRBV2; CDR3: ASRETSGQETQY
D: TRBD2; V: TRBV5-5; CDR3: ASSLVLAGVGFYEQY
D: TRBD2; V: TRBV6-1; CDR3: ASSDGLAGVSLYEQY
D: .; V: TRBV7-2; CDR3: ASSQQGYEQY
D: TRBD1; V: TRBV5-4; CDR3: ASSFPEGGRGNYGYT
D: .; V: TRBV12-1; CDR3: ASSLREQY
D: .; V: TRBV5-4; CDR3: ASSLDRDINQPQH
D: .; V: TRBV11-3; CDR3: ASSLFQYNEQF
D: .; V: TRBV25-1; CDR3: ASSESRGLPSGTQY
D: .; V: TRBV9; CDR3: ASSAITVGTEAF
D: TRBD2; V: TRBV4-2; CDR3: ASSQSALAVEETQY
D: TRBD2; V: TRBV5-8; CDR3: ASSRGLASTDTQY
D: .; V: TRBV6-5; CDR3: ASTKGGVDTEAF
D: .; V: TRBV5-6; CDR3: ASSMMGEGRDNEQF
D: .; V: TRBV28; CDR3: ASRSQGSGANVLT
D: .; V: TRBV9; CDR3: ASSVTAGAAPEQY
D: TRBD2; V: TRBV19; CDR3: ASRTRLAGAYEQY
D: .; V: TRBV29-1; CDR3: SVLVLGGYP
D: TRBD2; V: TRBV6-1; CDR3: ASRLAGSPLEQF
D: .; V: TRBV4-1; CDR3: ASSQSPGTVKADTQY
D: TRBD1; V: TRBV7-9; CDR3: ASSQDRAPTGYT
D: .; V: TRBV9; CDR3: ASSGTVMNTEAF
D: TRBD2; V: TRBV7-2; CDR3: ASRTSGDTDTQY